This T cell receptor beta chain is from a study of blood T cell repertoires in COVID-19 (dated by TCRdb to 2018 to 2021). As for the study more broadly: Samples from collaborators originated in the United States, Italy and Spain and spanned both the acute and convalescent phases of COVID-19. The prospective study material was composed of cDNA or gDNA derived from T cells, B-cell-depleted T cells, or PBMCs. Deeply sampled blood TCRbeta repertoires from subjects exposed to, actively infected with, or recovered from COVID-19 were included in the dataset. The repertoires were released in a freely available public database intended as a resource for research on the immune response to SARS-CoV-2. Samples came from the ongoing ImmuneRACE study (first 160 participants) plus 1,254 subjects from 6 global collaborators. Nearly every sample came with metadata listing a de-identified subject ID, COVID-19 status, age in years and sex. Where HLA class I and class II types were available, the types were taken from metadata supplied by the sample provider, not from assay-based typing. Overall study results and their limits: The quantity of clinical and demographic metadata differed by source and by participant and was supplied without curation.

TCRbeta CDR3 regions were amplified from genomic DNA using the immunoSEQ Assay, a bias-controlled multiplex PCR. The original methods were these. Nucleated cell counts per sample were estimated from amplification of reference gene primers within the assay. To quantify the absolute abundance of each unique TCRbeta CDR3 rearrangement, sequence reads were collapsed and filtered. For each sample, productive Simpson clonality was calculated by taking the square root of Simpson's diversity index across productive rearrangements. What TCRdb holds here is the immuneACCESS table cut down to in-frame rearrangements. Part of the clones is not present; checked against another copy, under half of the missing clones reflect an unresolved V gene, and the others are unexplained. That table furnishes V, J and clone size, whereas the DNA furnished D and trimming. The sample table contains approximately 97,000 clones; only one count was recorded for 70% to 90% of them. Together, the top ten hold roughly 2% of the sample.

Whole blood was collected in K2EDTA tubes by collaborating institutions according to the institutions' own protocols. For TCRbeta analysis, collaborators shipped samples as frozen whole blood, isolated PBMCs, or DNA extracted from either of those sample types. Comment on this clone: The specificity of this receptor is unknown. No much larger clone exists at a distance of one base, and base qualities are not known. The sample contains more than one DNA sequence encoding this CDR3.

The CDR3 goes from the cysteine to the phenylalanine over 15 residues. Left in the record is the CDR3 DNA by itself, 45 bases read in frame from the first base. The germline V and J ends show losses of 0 bases and 1 base respectively, and no gene match explains 1 base of the junction. CDR1 and CDR2 (SGHRS, YFSETQ) derive from the germline V gene. Sequencing input: peripheral blood. The source is a man aged 50 or older with active COVID-19. This chain is built from TRBV5-1 and TRBJ2-7; 10 central bases correspond to TRBD2. The CDR3 region: CASSLASGGSYEQYF. In nucleotides, the sequence is TGCGCCAGCAGCTTGGCTAGCGGGGGTTCCTACGAGCAGTACTTC.